This entry features one T cell receptor delta chain sequence. It lacks a known antigen. A far larger clone lies a single base away; this is likely a read error. This entry is derived from a study of DNA immune sequencing with unique molecular identifiers (dated by TCRdb to the early 2020s). With respect to the entire study: Using immunomagnetic cell separation, gammadelta T cells were enriched from buffy coats, and the genomic DNA of these cells was sequenced. gammadelta T cells were enriched from PBMC of 9 to 11 healthy individuals by fluorescence-activated cell sorting. To compare enriched with non-enriched material, around 92 ng of enriched gammadelta T-cell DNA and approximately 0.94 ug of non-enriched PBMC DNA were sequenced. The study developed and validated an ultrasensitive DNA-based TRD repertoire sequencing method using PCR-introduced unique molecular identifiers. The method was validated on synthetic reference molecules and on blood samples from healthy individuals. All donors were healthy individuals, and about ten of the donors were profiled using sorted gammadelta T cells from peripheral blood.

The CDR3 runs 20 residues from the cysteine to the phenylalanine. Only the CDR3 region is kept as DNA, spanning 60 bases read in frame from base 1. To prepare the library, multiplex PCR was applied. A 32-plex assay with primers for all 8 TRDV and 4 TRDJ genes covering the CDR3 was used to amplify genomic DNA. A 12-nucleotide UMI was introduced during roughly 3 barcoding PCR cycles, after which a second PCR was performed with Illumina adapter primers. AMPure XP beads were used to purify the libraries, whose quality was checked on a Fragment Analyzer using the HS NGS Fragment kit. The sequencing was run with an Illumina MiniSeq mid-output kit, including about 20% PhiX, and 150 cycles of paired-end reads. In the paper's pipeline: MIGEC version 1.2.9 was used to process the reads, grouping the reads by UMI and building error-corrected consensus sequences. For post-processing, modified scripts from VDJtools version 1.2.1 were used together with the tcR R package. TCRdb processed the public reads again with the CATT caller, after which rows with matching DNA were combined. TCRdb assigned the V and J calls; the authors' analysis was not used. The sample table shows about 1,900 delta-chain clones, and 6.2% are seen once. The ten largest account for roughly 51% of the sample.

What the authors observed across the whole study: Among clonotypes in healthy donors, the most frequent TRD rearrangement was TRDV2 paired with TRDJ1. Variation in TRD repertoire diversity was observed between healthy donors, with several donors found to be highly oligoclonal, in that the top 5 clonotypes exceeded half of productive molecules. Novel TRD sequences not targeted by the primers cannot be detected with the primer-based approach.

Sequencing used gamma-delta T cells from buffy coat blood. This receptor was obtained from a human donor in good health. The J gene was identified as TRDJ1, and no V gene was called; the table assigns TRDD3, which was not confirmed against the DNA. The CDR3 is CACDTVPPTTGGPYTDKLIF. The nucleotides are TGTGCATGTGACACCGTCCCACCGACTACTGGGGGCCCCTACACCGATAAACTCATCTTT.